The 26 T cell receptor beta chains below all came from one sample that was sequenced in a study of T cells after yellow fever vaccination (dated by TCRdb to about 2019). The treatment or condition label of this sample denotes: live attenuated yellow fever vaccine strain. The library was built by means of 5' RACE. TCRdb lists the instrument as Illumina HiSeq 2500. The raw public reads went through TCRdb reprocessing: fastp at Q25, MiXCR clone calling, in-frame beta chains kept. Rows with a matching CDR3 protein are joined into one entry that keeps the most common DNA and genes. For this sample there are under 600,000 distinct CDR3 sequences; roughly 14% appear just once. The ten largest account for around 15% of the sample. The sample was PBMCs, taken on the day of the yellow fever booster vaccination. These receptors originate from a young man who received the YFV17D yellow fever vaccine.

This clonotype appeared a few times. V is TRBV10-3 and J is TRBJ1-1; D possibly corresponds to TRBD1 (6 bases). Trimming cost V 4 bases and J 2 bases, with 11 bases left between them. There are 14 residues in the CDR3. Germline V CDR1 and CDR2: ENHRY, SYGVKD. Here the CDR3 DNA reads TGTGCCATCAGTGGAACAGGGATCAACACTGAAGCTTTCTTT. It yields the protein CAISGTGINTEAFF.

There are a few counts of this clonotype. V is TRBV12-3 or TRBV12-4 and J is TRBJ2-2; a possible D gene is TRBD1 (5 bases). Trimming took off 1 base at V and 0 bases at J, with 9 bases between the two ends. This CDR3 contains 16 residues. CDR3 sequence reads: CASSLGLQANTGELFF. Written as DNA, the CDR3 is TGTGCCAGCAGTTTAGGGTTACAGGCGAACACCGGGGAGCTGTTTTTT.

The chain is built from TRBV7-2 and TRBJ2-2; TRBD1 might be the D (7 bases). V was trimmed by 7 bases and J by 2 bases, leaving 17 bases between them. The CDR3 is 16 residues long. The germline V gene encodes CDR1 SGHTA and CDR2 FQGNSA. This CDR3 reads CASTKGGGINTGELFF. The CDR3 bases are TGTGCCAGCACCAAAGGGGGCGGGATCAACACCGGGGAGCTGTTTTTT.

Many counts were recorded for this clonotype. The J gene is TRBJ2-6, the V gene TRBV18; maybe TRBD2 (5 bases). Germline-derived CDR1 and CDR2 are KGHSH and LQKENI. V dropped 3 bases and J dropped 2 bases, with 5 bases sitting between them. This CDR3 contains 14 residues. The CDR3 region has the DNA TGTGCCAGCTCACCCGGGACTGGGGCCAACGTCCTGACTTTC. Its protein is CASSPGTGANVLTF.

This clonotype was seen a handful of times. V is TRBV20-1 and J is TRBJ1-1; no definite D call. The CDR3 consists of 13 residues. V gave up 4 bases and J gave up 2 bases, with 11 bases separating them. CDR1 and CDR2 (germline): DFQATT, SNEGSKA (reference sequence). Here the CDR3 reads CSATKDPNTEAFF. In nucleotides, the CDR3 is TGCAGTGCTACTAAGGACCCTAACACTGAAGCTTTCTTT.

The rearrangement joins TRBV27 to TRBJ1-5, with 9 bases matching TRBD1. The J segment lost 5 bases and the V segment lost 5 bases, leaving 7 bases of the junction unmatched. The CDR3 has 15 amino acids. Germline CDR1 MNHEY, CDR2 SMNVEV (reference sequence). CDR3 loop: CASSAPGQGDQPQHF. The CDR3 DNA follows: TGTGCCAGCAGTGCCCCGGGACAGGGCGATCAGCCCCAGCATTTT.

V and J are TRBV18 and TRBJ2-7, with 8 bases matching TRBD2. The junction had 7 bases not matched to a gene; V was cut back by 3 bases and J by 0 bases. This CDR3 spans 16 amino acids. Germline-derived CDR1 and CDR2 are KGHSH and LQKENI. This CDR3 is CASSPSLSGNSYEQYF. The CDR3 DNA reads TGTGCCAGCTCACCCTCCCTTAGCGGGAACTCCTACGAGCAGTACTTC.

The V gene is TRBV20-1, the J gene TRBJ2-3, with TRBD2 identical over 12 bases. CDR1 and CDR2 (germline): DFQATT, SNEGSKA (reference sequence). The V and J ends lost 3 bases and 5 bases, in that order; junction bases with no gene match: 6. This CDR3 spans 15 amino acids. The CDR3 loop is CSARASGRAGDTQYF. CDR3 DNA sequence: TGCAGTGCTAGGGCTAGCGGGAGGGCGGGAGATACGCAGTATTTT.

V and J are TRBV20-1 and TRBJ2-7, with 11 positions matching TRBD2. Germline trimming cut 4 bases from V and 6 bases from J; bases unmatched to any gene: 8. CDR3 size: 14 residues. Germline-derived CDR1 and CDR2 are DFQATT and SNEGSKA (reference sequence). The CDR3 protein is CSATGLAGGAEQYF. CDR3 bases: TGCAGTGCTACGGGGCTAGCGGGAGGTGCCGAGCAGTACTTC.

The chain combines TRBV24-1 with TRBJ2-1; 9 bases are shared with TRBD2. Germline loops: CDR1 KGHDR, CDR2 SFDVKD. The junction had 5 bases not matched to a gene; V was cut back by 5 bases and J by 4 bases. The CDR3 has 15 amino acids. As DNA, the CDR3 is TGTGCCACCAGTGGTTCTGGACTAGCGTACAATGAGCAGTTCTTC. It encodes CATSGSGLAYNEQFF.

The chain uses TRBV5-4 and TRBJ2-5; TRBD1 is a possible D gene (6 bases). Germline values: CDR1 SGHNT, CDR2 YYREEE (reference sequence). This CDR3 has 14 amino acids. Trimming took 3 bases from V and 4 from J, leaving 13 bases between them. In nucleotides, the CDR3 is TGTGCCAGCAGCTACCAGGGGAAGGGAGAGACCCAGTACTTC. This gives the protein CASSYQGKGETQYF.

This chain connects TRBV7-9 to TRBJ1-5; D remains ambiguous. Between the trimmed V and J ends, which lost 1 base and 5 bases, there was a span of 9 bases. The germline V gene has CDR1 SEHNR and CDR2 FQNEAQ (reference sequence). This CDR3 contains 14 residues. CDR3 residues: CASSLDGPYQPQHF. For the CDR3, the DNA is TGTGCCAGCAGCTTAGATGGGCCTTATCAGCCCCAGCATTTT.

This clonotype was observed a handful of times. The V gene is TRBV20-1, the J gene TRBJ1-3, with 10 nucleotides matching TRBD1. This CDR3 comprises 14 residues. CDR1 is DFQATT and CDR2 is SNEGSKA in the germline V gene (reference sequence). V was pared by 7 bases and J by 3 bases, with 6 bases of the junction left unmatched. The DNA for the CDR3 is TGCAGTGGAGGGGACAGGGGACTTGGAAACACCATATATTTT. This sequence encodes CSGGDRGLGNTIYF.

The chain recombines TRBV6-1 with TRBJ2-6; no clear D. This CDR3 region has 13 residues. From germline, CDR1 is MNHNS and CDR2 SASEGT. The V end lost 4 bases, the J end lost 6 bases, and 7 bases lay between the germline ends. The CDR3 is CASSGHVANVLTF. Here the CDR3 DNA reads TGTGCCAGCAGTGGACACGTGGCCAACGTCCTGACTTTC.

This clonotype was observed a few times. The rearrangement joins TRBV12-3 or TRBV12-4 to TRBJ2-4; D is uncertain. V shed 1 base and J shed 0 bases, with 13 bases lying between them. The CDR3 runs 17 residues. The CDR3: CASSLGPEKVAKNIQYF. The CDR3 region has the DNA TGTGCCAGCAGTTTAGGTCCGGAGAAAGTAGCCAAAAACATTCAGTACTTC.

This clonotype was detected a few times. The V call is TRBV15, the J call TRBJ1-2; D ambiguous. The CDR3 is made up of 13 amino acids. CDR1 and CDR2 (germline): LNHNV, YYDKDF (reference sequence). Trimming left V 0 bases short and J 8 bases short, with 10 bases between. CDR3 in DNA: TGTGCCACCAGCAGAGATCTGACATGGGGCTACACCTTC. Its protein product is CATSRDLTWGYTF.

The V and J genes are TRBV7-2 and TRBJ2-5; 7 positions agree with TRBD2. With 1 base clipped from V and 5 bases from J, the junction kept 7 bases outside the gene matches. From germline, CDR1 is SGHTA and CDR2 FQGNSA. The length of the CDR3 is 15 residues. The chain's CDR3 is CASSLGAGEYETQYF. The CDR3 DNA reads as TGTGCCAGCAGCTTAGGGGCGGGAGAATATGAGACCCAGTACTTC.

This clonotype appeared a few times. The rearrangement uses TRBV9 and TRBJ2-5; weak D call: TRBD2 (5 bases). The germline CDR1 and CDR2 sequences are SGDLS and YYNGEE. Trimming removed 0 bases from V and 5 bases from J, with 11 bases in between. This CDR3 comprises 14 residues. The CDR3, as DNA: TGTGCCAGCAGCGTAGGAGGGATTGGGGAGACCCAGTACTTC. Amino acids: CASSVGGIGETQYF.

This chain links TRBV20-1 with TRBJ1-5; D unresolved. V lost 0 bases and J lost 3, with 12 bases in between. Looked up from germline, CDR1 is DFQATT and CDR2 is SNEGSKA (reference sequence). The CDR3 runs to 15 residues. In DNA form, the CDR3 reads TGCAGTGCTAGAGATCCCCGGGATGCCAATCAGCCCCAGCATTTT. It specifies CSARDPRDANQPQHF.

The CDR3 DNA follows: TGTGCCAGTAGTATCAGCGGACTAGCGGGAGGCATGGTCCTGACAGATACGCAGTATTTT. Residues: CASSISGLAGGMVLTDTQYF. The chain has TRBV19 and TRBJ2-3; 14 positions match TRBD2. The junction had 14 bases not matched to a gene; V was cut back by 3 bases and J by 3 bases. The V gene's germline CDR1 is LNHDA and CDR2 SQIVND (reference sequence). The CDR3 has 20 amino acids. The whole variable domain, remainder taken from reference TRBV19 and TRBJ2-3, is DGGITQSPKYLFRKEGQNVTLSCEQNLNHDAMYWYRQDPGQGLRLIYYSQIVNDFQKGDIAEGYSVSREKKESFPLTVTSAQKNPTAFYLCASSISGLAGGMVLTDTQYFGPGTRLTVL.

This clonotype was seen only a few times. The rearrangement uses TRBV10-2 and TRBJ1-5; possible D gene TRBD1, 6 bases. The CDR3 has 13 residues. The germline V and J ends were trimmed by 11 bases and 2 bases, with 13 bases remaining between them. Germline V gene lookup returns CDR1 WSHSY and CDR2 SAAADI. The CDR3 region is CASRGGGNQPQHF. CDR3 sequence (DNA): TGCGCCTCGAGGGGGGGCGGCAATCAGCCCCAGCATTTT.

The rearrangement joins TRBV20-1 to TRBJ2-7; D gene ambiguous. CDR1 DFQATT and CDR2 SNEGSKA come from the germline V gene (reference sequence). The V end lost 5 bases, the J end lost 2 bases, and 13 bases lay between the germline ends. The CDR3 has 13 residues. The CDR3 is CSAPTGPPYEQYF. The CDR3 DNA follows: TGCAGTGCTCCCACGGGTCCCCCCTACGAGCAGTACTTC.

The chain links TRBV6-6 to TRBJ2-2; D gene unclear. The CDR3 length is 13 residues. The germline V gene encodes CDR1 MNHNY and CDR2 SVGAGI (reference sequence). V was trimmed by 8 bases and J by 2 bases, leaving 9 bases between them. The CDR3 region has the DNA TGTGCCAGCCTGGGTATTAACACCGGGGAGCTGTTTTTT. It codes for CASLGINTGELFF.

This clonotype was counted a few times. The V gene is TRBV11-2, the J gene TRBJ2-7; 10 bases agree with TRBD2. This CDR3 contains 14 residues. V lost 7 bases to trimming and J lost 1 base; unmatched junction nucleotides: 4. The V gene's germline CDR1 is SGHAT and CDR2 FQNNGV. This CDR3 reads CASNSGLASYEQYF. CDR3 DNA sequence: TGTGCCAGCAACTCGGGACTAGCGTCCTACGAGCAGTACTTC.

The chain carries TRBV5-1 and TRBJ2-1; 12 bases map to TRBD2. Germline V gene data show CDR1 as SGHRS and CDR2 as YFSETQ. Trimming removed 4 bases from V and 0 bases from J; junction bases left unmatched: 11. This CDR3 has 19 amino acids. The CDR3 reads CASSHVGLAGLSSYNEQFF. DNA of the CDR3: TGCGCCAGCAGCCATGTGGGACTAGCGGGCCTGAGCTCCTACAATGAGCAGTTCTTC.

V usage is TRBV7-2 and J usage is TRBJ2-4, with D possibly being TRBD2 (5 bases). Germline V CDR1 and CDR2: SGHTA, FQGNSA. Between the trimmed V and J ends, which lost 5 bases and 3 bases, there was a span of 11 bases. The CDR3 consists of 14 residues. The chain's CDR3 is CASSPGVFKNIQYF. The CDR3 bases are TGTGCCAGCAGCCCCGGGGTCTTCAAAAACATTCAGTACTTC.